This T cell receptor beta chain stems from a study of low-dose radiotherapy and immunotherapy resistance in tumors. The time point is: after trial treatment. Treatment given: LDRT plus nivolumab, ipilimumab, low-dose cyclophosphamide and aspirin (RACIN trial). CDR3 length equals 14 residues. V gave up 1 base and J gave up 5 bases, with 14 bases separating them. Germline assignment: CDR1 DFQATT and CDR2 SNEGSKA (reference sequence). With TRAV- and TRBV-specific primers, first-strand cDNA was made, covering the alpha and beta chains. The authors amplified TCRs for about 20 PCR cycles with a constant-region primer and a V-primer adapter. TCRdb re-called the reads with MiXCR, one entry per CDR3 protein. The sample consists of 39,000 or so distinct CDR3 sequences, less than 25% of them appearing once. This clonotype was counted many times.

V usage is TRBV20-1 and J usage is TRBJ2-5; possibly TRBD2 for D (6 bases). The source material was PBMCs, sampled after low-dose radiotherapy plus immunotherapy. This TCR derives from a female donor with ovarian cancer. CDR3 protein: CSARARRGGETQYF. CDR3 DNA: TGCAGTGCTAGAGCCCGGCGCGGAGGGGAGACCCAGTACTTC.